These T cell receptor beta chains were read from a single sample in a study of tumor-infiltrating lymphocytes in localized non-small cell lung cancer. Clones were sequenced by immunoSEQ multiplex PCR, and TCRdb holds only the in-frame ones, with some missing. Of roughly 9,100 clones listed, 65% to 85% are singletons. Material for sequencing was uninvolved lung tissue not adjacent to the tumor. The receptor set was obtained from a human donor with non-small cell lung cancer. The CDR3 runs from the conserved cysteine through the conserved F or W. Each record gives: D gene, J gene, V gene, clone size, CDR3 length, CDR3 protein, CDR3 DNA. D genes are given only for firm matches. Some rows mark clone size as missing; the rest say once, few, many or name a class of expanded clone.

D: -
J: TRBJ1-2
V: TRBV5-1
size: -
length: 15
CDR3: CASSLAGGQEYGYTF
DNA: TGCGCCAGCAGCTTGGCCGGGGGGCAGGAGTATGGCTACACCTTC

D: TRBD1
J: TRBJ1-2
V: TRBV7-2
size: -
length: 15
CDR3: CASSFGQGRSPGYTF
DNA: TGTGCCAGCAGCTTTGGACAGGGACGTTCCCCTGGCTACACCTTC

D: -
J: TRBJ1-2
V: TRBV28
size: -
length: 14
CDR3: CASSSPGGGTGYTF
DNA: TGTGCCAGCAGTTCGCCTGGGGGGGGAACGGGCTACACCTTC

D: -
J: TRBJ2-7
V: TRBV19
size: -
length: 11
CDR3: CASSIGYEQYF
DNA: TGTGCCAGTAGTATTGGCTACGAGCAGTACTTC

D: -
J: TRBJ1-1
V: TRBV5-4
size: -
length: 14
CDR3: CASSLEDQSTEAFF
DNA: TGTGCCAGCAGCTTGGAGGACCAAAGCACTGAAGCTTTCTTT

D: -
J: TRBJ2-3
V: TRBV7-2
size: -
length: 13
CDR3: CASSSYYTDTQYF
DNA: TGTGCCAGCAGCTCCTACTACACAGATACGCAGTATTTT

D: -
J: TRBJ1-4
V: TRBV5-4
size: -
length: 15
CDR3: CASSANRGLNEKLFF
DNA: TGTGCCAGCAGCGCCAACCGGGGCCTTAATGAAAAACTGTTTTTT

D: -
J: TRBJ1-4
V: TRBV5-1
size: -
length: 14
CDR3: CASSTREADEKLFF
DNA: TGCGCCAGCAGCACCAGGGAGGCAGATGAAAAACTGTTTTTT

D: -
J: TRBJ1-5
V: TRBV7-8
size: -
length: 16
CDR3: CASSLGGNGGNQPQHF
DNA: TGTGCCAGCAGCTTAGGGGGCAACGGGGGCAATCAGCCCCAGCATTTT

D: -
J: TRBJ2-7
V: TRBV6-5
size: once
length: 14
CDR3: CASSYLQGQGEQYF
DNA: TGTGCCAGCAGTTACCTCCAGGGGCAGGGCGAGCAGTACTTC

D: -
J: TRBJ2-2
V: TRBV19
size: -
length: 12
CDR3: CASGSFTGELFF
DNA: TGTGCCTCTGGCAGCTTCACCGGGGAGCTGTTTTTT

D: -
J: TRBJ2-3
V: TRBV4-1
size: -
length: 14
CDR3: CASSRDSATDTQYF
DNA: TGCGCCAGCAGCAGGGATAGTGCGACAGATACGCAGTATTTT

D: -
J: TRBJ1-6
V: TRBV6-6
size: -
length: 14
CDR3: CASRDGGPNSPLHF
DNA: TGTGCCAGCAGGGACGGAGGGCCTAATTCACCCCTCCACTTT

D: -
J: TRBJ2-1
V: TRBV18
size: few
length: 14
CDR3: CASSPMTPSNEQFF
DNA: TGTGCCAGCTCACCCATGACTCCTAGTAATGAGCAGTTCTTC

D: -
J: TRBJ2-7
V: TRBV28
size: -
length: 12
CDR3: CASSPPSPEQYF
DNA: TGTGCCAGCAGTCCCCCTTCCCCCGAGCAGTACTTC

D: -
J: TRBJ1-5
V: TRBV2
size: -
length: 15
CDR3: CASSDRGPRNQPQHF
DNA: TGTGCCAGCAGTGACAGGGGTCCTCGCAATCAGCCCCAGCATTTT

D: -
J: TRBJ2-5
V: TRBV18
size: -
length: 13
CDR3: CASSPLSGETQYF
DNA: TGTGCCAGCTCACCACTGTCGGGGGAGACCCAGTACTTC

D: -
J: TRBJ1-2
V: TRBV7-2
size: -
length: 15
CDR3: CASSQSQGLTGGYTF
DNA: TGTGCCAGCAGCCAGTCACAGGGCTTAACGGGCGGCTACACCTTC

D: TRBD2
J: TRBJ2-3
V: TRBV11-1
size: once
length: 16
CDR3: CASSLGVAGSTDTQYF
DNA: TGTGCCAGCAGCTTAGGAGTAGCGGGGAGCACAGATACGCAGTATTTT

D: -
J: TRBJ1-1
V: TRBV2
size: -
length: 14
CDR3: CASSAQLEGTEAFF
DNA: TGTGCCAGCAGTGCGCAGTTAGAGGGGACTGAAGCTTTCTTT

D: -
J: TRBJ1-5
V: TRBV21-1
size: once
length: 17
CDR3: CASSKALKDINNQPQHF
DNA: TGTGCCAGCAGCAAAGCGCTTAAGGACATCAACAATCAGCCCCAGCATTTT

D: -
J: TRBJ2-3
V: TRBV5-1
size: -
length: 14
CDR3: CASSYRVGADTQYF
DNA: TGCGCCAGCAGCTACAGGGTTGGGGCAGATACGCAGTATTTT